Shown below are 8 T cell receptor beta chains from a single sample sequenced in a study of shared clonotypes between healthy human individuals (dated by TCRdb to about 2020). The library was prepared using the immunoSEQ multiplex PCR assay. Sourced from immuneACCESS, this table was stored by TCRdb with only in-frame sequences that have V and J called. A share of the clones is absent; for the studies checked, an unresolved V gene accounts for under half, and the remainder has no known explanation. Counted in this sample were some 2 million clones; 95% of them appeared once. The ten largest account for 0.1% to 0.15% of the sample. Material: naive CD4+ T cells sorted from blood. The cell subset or site label here, explained by the study, means: CD45RA+ positively selected. Receptors originate from a man between 18 and 35 years old in good health.

As to this clone: In the same sample, other DNA sequences code for this CDR3. V is TRBV27 and J is TRBJ2-3; D is unresolved. V lost 6 bases to trimming and J lost 0 bases, with 4 bases between them. CDR1 is MNHEY and CDR2 is SMNVEV in the germline V gene (reference sequence). This CDR3 is built from 12 residues. The CDR3 nucleotides are TGTGCCAGCAGCCCAAGCACAGATACGCAGTATTTT. It codes for CASSPSTDTQYF.

The chain joins TRBV2 to TRBJ1-2; no clear D. Germline CDR1 reads SNHLY; CDR2 reads FYNNEI. The germline V and J ends were trimmed by 6 bases and 3 bases, with 14 bases remaining between them. This CDR3 has 14 residues. CDR3 coding DNA: TGTGCCAGCAGGGCCAACGGGGTTCACTATGGCTACACCTTC. Amino acids: CASRANGVHYGYTF.

CDR3 amino acids: CASNTGQTSSYEQYF. The CDR3 DNA is TGTGCCAGCAATACCGGACAGACCAGCTCCTACGAGCAGTACTTC. The chain combines TRBV6-5 with TRBJ2-7; possible D gene TRBD1, 6 bases. The CDR3 is made up of 15 amino acids. The germline V and J ends were trimmed by 7 bases and 0 bases, with 16 bases remaining between them. Germline CDR1 and CDR2: MNHEY and SVGAGI.

This clone came up once. V is TRBV2 and J is TRBJ1-1; possible D gene TRBD1, 5 bases. Trimming took 7 bases from V and 5 from J, leaving 17 bases between them. Germline V gene sequence: CDR1 SNHLY, CDR2 FYNNEI. The CDR3 has 14 residues. The CDR3 reads CASIRDSSGTEAFF. The DNA for the CDR3 is TGTGCCAGCATAAGGGACTCCTCGGGGACTGAAGCTTTCTTT.

J is TRBJ1-2 and V is TRBV10-3; D might be TRBD1 (5 bases). Trimming took 10 bases from V and 4 from J, leaving 16 bases between them. CDR3 length equals 13 residues. From germline, CDR1 is ENHRY and CDR2 SYGVKD. DNA of the CDR3: TGTGCCACCACGACCCACCAGGGCTATGGCTACACCTTC. Translation: CATTTHQGYGYTF.

The chain links TRBV6-5 to TRBJ2-7, with TRBD2 matching over 8 bases. The CDR3 extends over 13 amino acids. The V gene's germline CDR1 is MNHEY and CDR2 SVGAGI. V gave up 8 bases and J gave up 2 bases; unmatched junction bases: 5. In nucleotides, the CDR3 is TGTGCCAGCGCGACTAGCGCTACCTACGAGCAGTACTTC. Its translation is CASATSATYEQYF.

The chain is built from TRBV5-1 and TRBJ2-1, with 8 bases identical to TRBD2. Trimming took 0 bases from V and 0 from J; bases not matched to a gene: 2. This CDR3 is 16 amino acids long. The germline gives CDR1 SGHRS, CDR2 YFSETQ. The CDR3 coding sequence is TGCGCCAGCAGCTTGGGTAGCGGGAACTCCTACAATGAGCAGTTCTTC. It codes for CASSLGSGNSYNEQFF.

This clone was picked up one time. V and J are TRBV6-1 and TRBJ1-2, with D perhaps matching TRBD1 (5 bases). Germline CDR1 and CDR2: MNHNS and SASEGT. V lost 5 bases, J lost 4 bases, and 11 bases lay in between. The CDR3 is 13 amino acids. The DNA for the CDR3 is TGTGCCAGCAGTACGACAGTCACCTATGGCTACACCTTC. Protein: CASSTTVTYGYTF.